This is a list of T cell receptor beta chains from one sample in a study of cytomegalovirus exposure and HLA in healthy donors. The assay was immunoSEQ multiplex PCR, and TCRdb's table has in-frame clones only and misses some. The table shows almost 200,000 clones, with around 80% occurring only once. Sequenced: PBMCs. These receptors all stem from a woman in her twenties or thirties in good health and CMV-seronegative. The CDR3 runs from the conserved cysteine through the conserved F or W. Each record gives: V gene, clone size, D gene, J gene, CDR3 protein, CDR3 DNA. A D gene is named only where the DNA matches it firmly. Size values are once, few and many counts, or a class for expanded clones, and some rows have none.

>TRBV11-3|once|TRBD1|TRBJ2-5
CASSLGAGTGEKETQYF
TGTGCCAGCAGCTTAGGGGCCGGGACAGGAGAAAAAGAGACCCAGTACTTC
>TRBV19|.|TRBD2|TRBJ2-5
CSSGDRETQYF
TGTTCTAGCGGGGATAGGGAGACCCAGTACTTC
>TRBV7-7|.|.|TRBJ2-2
CASRPGGKNTGELFF
TGTGCCAGCAGGCCTGGGGGGAAGAACACCGGGGAGCTGTTTTTT
>TRBV2|.|TRBD1|TRBJ2-1
CASSLGQASYNEQFF
TGTGCCAGCAGTCTCGGACAGGCTTCCTACAATGAGCAGTTCTTC
>TRBV11-2|once|.|TRBJ2-3
CASSGPTDTQYF
TGTGCCAGCAGCGGGCCGACAGATACGCAGTATTTT
>TRBV30|few|.|TRBJ1-5
CAWSVQGGSNQPQHF
TGTGCCTGGAGTGTACAGGGTGGTAGCAATCAGCCCCAGCATTTT
>TRBV5-6|.|TRBD1|TRBJ2-5
CASTPPGQQETQYF
TGTGCCAGCACCCCACCGGGACAGCAAGAGACCCAGTACTTC
>TRBV28|.|TRBD2|TRBJ2-7
CASSLLAGWYEQYF
TGTGCCAGCAGTTTATTAGCGGGGTGGTACGAGCAGTACTTC
>TRBV9|.|TRBD2|TRBJ2-7
CASSVGLAGTFVEQYF
TGTGCCAGCAGCGTAGGTTTAGCGGGGACATTTGTCGAGCAGTACTTC
>TRBV6-5|.|.|TRBJ1-3
CASRWLLGNTIYF
TGTGCCAGCAGATGGTTACTCGGAAACACCATATATTTT
>TRBV5-5|.|TRBD2|TRBJ2-7
CASSVGLAGAAYEQYF
TGTGCCAGCAGCGTGGGACTAGCGGGAGCCGCCTACGAGCAGTACTTC
>TRBV28|.|TRBD1|TRBJ1-5
CASIMTGSNQPQHF
TGTGCCAGCATCATGACAGGGTCAAATCAGCCCCAGCATTTT
>TRBV30|.|TRBD1|TRBJ1-5
CAWGDRGNQPQHF
TGTGCCTGGGGCGACAGGGGTAATCAGCCCCAGCATTTT
>TRBV18|.|.|TRBJ1-1
CASSGTGRLNTEAFF
TGTGCCAGCTCAGGTACGGGTCGGTTGAACACTGAAGCTTTCTTT
>TRBV14|.|TRBD1|TRBJ1-1
CASSHRSFQGARNEAFF
TGTGCCAGCAGCCACCGAAGTTTTCAGGGGGCGCGGAATGAAGCTTTCTTT
>TRBV6-5|few|TRBD2|TRBJ2-1
CASSLGVAGVGEQFF
TGTGCCAGCAGTTTGGGAGTAGCGGGAGTCGGTGAGCAGTTCTTC
>TRBV6-6|.|TRBD1|TRBJ2-2
CATLRTGVAGELFF
TGTGCCACGCTTAGGACAGGGGTCGCCGGGGAGCTGTTTTTT
>TRBV2|.|TRBD2|TRBJ2-5
CASSGSGREGETQYF
TGTGCCAGCAGCGGTAGCGGGAGGGAAGGAGAGACCCAGTACTTC
>TRBV19|.|.|TRBJ2-3
CAIPTGSTDTQYF
TGTGCCATCCCGACTGGAAGCACAGATACGCAGTATTTT
>TRBV13|.|.|TRBJ2-1
CASSPVVGPYNEQFF
TGTGCCAGCAGCCCCGTGGTGGGGCCGTACAATGAGCAGTTCTTC
>TRBV5-1|.|TRBD2|TRBJ2-1
CASSSRTSGSLYNEQFF
TGCGCCAGCAGCTCGAGGACTAGCGGGAGCTTGTACAATGAGCAGTTCTTC
>TRBV19|.|.|TRBJ2-2
CASSIGRVTGELFF
TGTGCCAGTAGTATAGGAAGAGTCACCGGGGAGCTGTTTTTT
>TRBV20-1|.|TRBD1|TRBJ1-1
CSASRGPEAFF
TGCAGTGCTAGCAGGGGGCCTGAAGCTTTCTTT
>TRBV29-1|.|.|TRBJ2-7
CSVGQGDYEQYF
TGCAGCGTTGGCCAGGGCGACTACGAGCAGTACTTC
>TRBV4-1|.|TRBD1|TRBJ2-7
CASSQGYRGREQYF
TGCGCCAGCAGCCAAGGTTACAGGGGGCGGGAGCAGTACTTC
>TRBV30|once|.|TRBJ2-7
CALAEAYEQYF
TGTGCGCTAGCTGAGGCCTACGAGCAGTACTTC
>TRBV19|few|TRBD2|TRBJ2-1
CASSSRLAGNSYNEQFF
TGTGCCAGTAGTTCCCGACTAGCGGGGAACTCCTACAATGAGCAGTTCTTC
>TRBV5-4|.|TRBD2|TRBJ2-5
CASSLAGAGGLETQYF
TGTGCCAGCAGCTTGGCCGGCGCGGGGGGGCTAGAGACCCAGTACTTC
>TRBV18|.|TRBD1|TRBJ1-4
CASSRDRGPNEKLFF
TGTGCCAGCTCCCGGGACAGGGGGCCTAATGAAAAACTGTTTTTT
>TRBV6-1|.|TRBD2|TRBJ2-7
CASRRLAEGYEQYF
TGTGCCAGCCGTAGACTAGCGGAGGGGTACGAGCAGTACTTC
>TRBV4-2|.|TRBD2|TRBJ2-1
CASSQDFQREALYNEQFF
TGTGCCAGCAGCCAAGATTTTCAGCGGGAGGCCCTCTACAATGAGCAGTTCTTC
>TRBV18|few|TRBD1|TRBJ1-2
CASSPPGQHNYGYTF
TGTGCCAGCTCACCTCCGGGACAGCATAACTATGGCTACACCTTC
>TRBV9|.|.|TRBJ2-2
CASSVGQGTGGELFF
TGTGCCAGCAGCGTAGGTCAGGGAACGGGCGGGGAGCTGTTTTTT
>TRBV7-2|.|TRBD2|TRBJ2-7
CASSDAWGGNEQYF
TGTGCCAGCAGTGACGCATGGGGGGGAAACGAGCAGTACTTC
>TRBV29-1|.|TRBD1|TRBJ1-1
CSVDRGLGEAFF
TGCAGCGTGGACAGGGGGCTTGGTGAAGCTTTCTTT
>TRBV28|.|TRBD1|TRBJ2-2
CASYAGTGNTGELFF
TGTGCCAGCTACGCAGGGACAGGGAACACCGGGGAGCTGTTTTTT
>TRBV14|.|TRBD1|TRBJ1-5
CASSRTGFNQPQHF
TGTGCCAGCAGCCGGACAGGATTCAATCAGCCCCAGCATTTT
>TRBV28|.|.|TRBJ1-1
CASSLVRMNTEAFF
TGTGCCAGCAGTTTGGTCAGAATGAACACTGAAGCTTTCTTT
>TRBV9|.|.|TRBJ1-5
CASSVDPGTSNQPQHF
TGTGCCAGCAGCGTAGATCCGGGAACTAGCAATCAGCCCCAGCATTTT
>TRBV6-6|.|TRBD1|TRBJ2-7
CASKTGTDSYEQYF
TGTGCCAGCAAGACAGGGACCGACTCCTACGAGCAGTACTTC
>TRBV4-2|.|TRBD2|TRBJ2-3
CASSQGGREVPDTQYF
TGTGCCAGCAGCCAAGGCGGGCGGGAGGTCCCAGATACGCAGTATTTT
>TRBV5-1|.|TRBD1|TRBJ1-2
CASSPTGEWDYGYTF
TGCGCCAGCAGCCCGACAGGGGAGTGGGACTATGGCTACACCTTC
>TRBV11-2|.|.|TRBJ2-2
CASTYGGITGELFF
TGTGCCAGCACCTATGGAGGGATAACCGGGGAGCTGTTTTTT